Shown below are 21 T cell receptor beta chains from a single sample sequenced in a study of Ad26.COV2.S vaccination and SARS-CoV-2 variants. Treatment reported: some 19 received Ad26.COV2.S at low or high dose, single or two shots; 5 received placebo; per-sample allocation not given. On day 63 after the first injection, vaccine and placebo recipients gave samples. The assay was immunoSEQ multiplex PCR, and TCRdb's table has in-frame clones only and misses some. Of around 300,000 clones listed, roughly 90% were seen once; the top ten hold around 5.5%. The material was peripheral blood, obtained in a trial of Ad26.COV2.S vaccine versus placebo. All receptors come from a person aged 18-60 years who received the Ad26.COV2.S COVID-19 vaccine or a placebo.

The chain is built from TRBV3-1 (or the pseudogene TRBV3-2) and TRBJ1-6, with D perhaps matching TRBD1 (5 bases). Per germline, CDR1 LGHDT and CDR2 YNNKEL (reference sequence). The CDR3 contains 12 residues. Trimming took 3 bases from V and 9 from J, leaving 6 bases between them. CDR3: CASSHGGSPLHF. The DNA for the CDR3 is TGTGCCAGCAGCCACGGGGGTTCACCCCTCCACTTT.

This clone was observed a single time. This chain connects TRBV5-6 to TRBJ1-2; D uncertain. Looked up from germline, CDR1 is SGHDT and CDR2 is YYEEEE. V lost 6 bases to trimming and J lost 3 bases, with 9 bases between them. The CDR3 extends over 12 amino acids. The CDR3 DNA follows: TGTGCCAGCAAATTCAATGACTATGGCTACACCTTC. Translation: CASKFNDYGYTF.

This clone was seen a single time. V is TRBV5-8 and J is TRBJ1-1, with 7 bases aligning to TRBD1. The CDR3 length is 18 residues. Trimming removed 4 bases from V and 3 bases from J; junction bases left unmatched: 18. CDR1 and CDR2 (germline): SGHTS, YDEGEE. CDR3 DNA sequence: TGTGCCAGCAGCCACCGGAGGGGGCGAGATGTTGGATACACTGAAGCTTTCTTT. Translated: CASSHRRGRDVGYTEAFF.

The gene calls are TRBV6-2 or TRBV6-3 and TRBJ1-6, with D hard to call. V was pared by 2 bases and J by 10 bases, with 9 bases between. The CDR3 has 13 amino acids. Germline loops: CDR1 MNHEY, CDR2 SVGEGT. The DNA for the CDR3 is TGTGCCAGCAGTTACGGAGGGCGGTCACCCCTCCACTTT. This gives the protein CASSYGGRSPLHF.

The chain links TRBV6-2 or TRBV6-3 to TRBJ2-3, with D perhaps matching TRBD2 (5 bases). The CDR3 is made up of 16 amino acids. V was clipped by 4 bases and J by 4 bases, with 18 bases between them. Germline assignment: CDR1 MNHEY and CDR2 SVGEGT. CDR3 sequence: CASSSLPGFSADTQYF. DNA for the CDR3: TGTGCCAGCAGTTCACTCCCGGGATTCTCAGCAGATACGCAGTATTTT.

The genes are TRBV19 and TRBJ2-3; TRBD2 might be the D (5 bases). CDR1 and CDR2 (germline): LNHDA, SQIVND (reference sequence). V gave up 6 bases and J gave up 6 bases, with 16 bases separating them. This CDR3 is built from 14 residues. The DNA of the CDR3 is TGTGCCAGTAGAGAGGCGGGTTCGGGGGATACGCAGTATTTT. Translated, it gives CASREAGSGDTQYF.

The chain links TRBV7-2 to TRBJ1-5; a possible D gene is TRBD1 (5 bases). The CDR3 length is 14 residues. V lost 5 bases and J lost 5, with 13 bases in between. CDR1 is SGHTA, CDR2 FQGNSA, per germline. The CDR3 DNA reads TGTGCCAGCAGCCCGGGGACTCGCGATCAGCCCCAGCATTTT. Translated: CASSPGTRDQPQHF. Looking up the rest from reference TRBV7-2 and TRBJ1-5 gives the full variable domain: GAGVSQSPSNKVTEKGKDVELRCDPISGHTALYWYRQSLGQGLEFLIYFQGNSAPDKSGLPSDRFSAERTGGSVSTLTIQRTQQEDSAVYLCASSPGTRDQPQHFGDGTRLSIL.

This chain joins TRBV7-6 and TRBJ2-1; 14 bases align to TRBD2. CDR3 size: 19 residues. CDR1 and CDR2 (germline): SGHVS, FNYEAQ. V lost 5 bases and J lost 7; bases outside the gene matches: 16. The CDR3 protein is CASSPRQGSGLAGVNEQFF. For the CDR3, the DNA is TGTGCCAGCAGCCCCAGACAGGGTTCGGGACTAGCGGGAGTGAATGAGCAGTTCTTC.

This clone was counted a single time. V and J are TRBV27 and TRBJ2-7, with a tentative D call TRBD2 (7 bases). V was trimmed by 8 bases and J by 6 bases, leaving 11 bases between them. In germline, CDR1 is MNHEY, CDR2 SMNVEV (reference sequence). CDR3 length: 11 amino acids. CDR3 nucleotide sequence: TGTGCCAGCGGGGGGGCGTCCGAGCAGTACTTC. Protein: CASGGASEQYF.

Worth noting for this clone: The sample has other DNA sequences that encode this CDR3 too. The chain couples TRBV20-1 to TRBJ1-1; D unresolved. V lost 3 bases, J lost 1 base, and 6 bases lay in between. Germline V gene sequence: CDR1 DFQATT, CDR2 SNEGSKA (reference sequence). This CDR3 is 12 amino acids long. CDR3 protein: CSASVRNTEAFF. CDR3 nucleotide sequence: TGCAGTGCTAGTGTGAGGAACACTGAAGCTTTCTTT.

The CDR3: CASSLGQGVYEQYF. Here the CDR3 DNA reads TGTGCCAGCAGCTTGGGACAGGGGGTATACGAGCAGTACTTC. V is TRBV2 and J is TRBJ2-7; TRBD1 matches 11 bases. The CDR3 is made up of 14 amino acids. Germline loops: CDR1 SNHLY, CDR2 FYNNEI. The J segment lost 4 bases and the V segment lost 6 bases, leaving 5 bases of the junction unmatched.

The J gene is TRBJ1-3, the V gene TRBV7-6; TRBD1 matches at 7 bases. This CDR3 contains 15 residues. Germline-derived CDR1 and CDR2 are SGHVS and FNYEAQ. Trimming removed 3 bases from V and 5 bases from J; junction bases left unmatched: 7. This CDR3 is CASSLGEGARNTIYF. As DNA, the CDR3 is TGTGCCAGCAGCTTGGGCGAGGGGGCAAGAAACACCATATATTTT.

This clone came up once. This sequence joins TRBV6-5 and TRBJ2-7; TRBD1 matches at 10 bases. This CDR3 is built from 14 residues. V trimming: 7 bases; J trimming: 6 bases; junction bases outside the gene matches: 9. Germline-derived CDR1 and CDR2 are MNHEY and SVGAGI. Written as DNA, the CDR3 is TGTGCCAGCACCCTCGACAGGGGGCCCTCCGAGCAGTACGTC. It codes for CASTLDRGPSEQYV.

This clone was counted a few times. This chain uses TRBV19 with TRBJ1-5, with D uncertain. The CDR3 runs 14 residues. The V end was cut by 3 bases, the J end by 7 bases, with 13 bases between. The germline V gene encodes CDR1 LNHDA and CDR2 SQIVND (reference sequence). The CDR3 bases are TGTGCCAGTAGTATTACCACCTTGGACCAGCCCCAGCATTTT. Its protein product is CASSITTLDQPQHF.

This clone was seen once. The V gene is TRBV18, the J gene TRBJ2-4, with unresolved D. Trimming left V 6 bases short and J 0 bases short, with 12 bases between. CDR1 is KGHSH and CDR2 is LQKENI in the germline V gene. This CDR3 spans 15 amino acids. CDR3 bases: TGTGCCAGCTCGCCCCGCGATGCAGCCAAAAACATTCAGTACTTC. It encodes CASSPRDAAKNIQYF.

This chain links TRBV10-2 with TRBJ1-5; possible D gene TRBD1, 5 bases. CDR3 size: 12 residues. CDR1 is WSHSY, CDR2 SAAADI, per germline. Trimming left V 8 bases short and J 9 bases short, with 14 bases between. The CDR3 DNA follows: TGCGCCAGCTCACAGGCCCAGTCGCCCCAGCATTTT. Amino acid sequence: CASSQAQSPQHF.

V is TRBV9 and J is TRBJ2-1; D is perhaps TRBD2 (5 bases). Germline V CDR1 and CDR2: SGDLS, YYNGEE. The CDR3 length is 14 residues. The germline V and J ends were trimmed by 6 bases and 0 bases, with 10 bases remaining between them. The CDR3 bases are TGTGCCAGCAATAGCGCGAGCTCCTACAATGAGCAGTTCTTC. It is translated as CASNSASSYNEQFF.

This clone was seen a single time. The chain carries TRBV2 and TRBJ2-7, with 9 bases fitting TRBD2. V gave up 5 bases and J gave up 2 bases; unmatched junction bases: 4. This CDR3 comprises 14 residues. The germline V gene encodes CDR1 SNHLY and CDR2 FYNNEI. The CDR3 loop is CASSLAGRPYEQYV. The DNA for the CDR3 is TGTGCCAGCAGTCTAGCGGGGAGGCCCTACGAGCAGTACGTC.

The rearrangement uses TRBV19 and TRBJ1-2; no clear D. Germline-derived CDR1 and CDR2 are LNHDA and SQIVND (reference sequence). V gave up 5 bases and J gave up 3 bases, with 10 bases separating them. This CDR3 is built from 13 residues. The CDR3 DNA reads TGTGCCAGTAGTCCCTACGGGGACTATGGCTACACCTTC. Amino acid sequence: CASSPYGDYGYTF. Together with reference TRBV19 and TRBJ1-2, the CDR3 gives the full variable domain: DGGITQSPKYLFRKEGQNVTLSCEQNLNHDAMYWYRQDPGQGLRLIYYSQIVNDFQKGDIAEGYSVSREKKESFPLTVTSAQKNPTAFYLCASSPYGDYGYTFGSGTRLTVV.

This chain links TRBV11-2 with TRBJ2-7, with D maybe TRBD2 (5 bases). The CDR3 totals 13 residues. V lost 5 bases to trimming and J lost 6 bases, with 14 bases between them. Germline CDR1 reads SGHAT; CDR2 reads FQNNGV. Here the CDR3 DNA reads TGTGCCAGCAGCCCTCCGGGGTCCGTCGAGCAGTACTTC. This codes for CASSPPGSVEQYF.

This rearrangement joins TRBV7-9 to TRBJ1-1; D is unclear. The germline V gene encodes CDR1 SEHNR and CDR2 FQNEAQ (reference sequence). The CDR3 has 13 residues. V was cut by 4 bases and J by 4 bases, with 10 bases left in between. The CDR3: CASSSDPATEAFF. The CDR3 region has the DNA TGTGCCAGCAGCTCCGACCCAGCCACTGAAGCTTTCTTT.